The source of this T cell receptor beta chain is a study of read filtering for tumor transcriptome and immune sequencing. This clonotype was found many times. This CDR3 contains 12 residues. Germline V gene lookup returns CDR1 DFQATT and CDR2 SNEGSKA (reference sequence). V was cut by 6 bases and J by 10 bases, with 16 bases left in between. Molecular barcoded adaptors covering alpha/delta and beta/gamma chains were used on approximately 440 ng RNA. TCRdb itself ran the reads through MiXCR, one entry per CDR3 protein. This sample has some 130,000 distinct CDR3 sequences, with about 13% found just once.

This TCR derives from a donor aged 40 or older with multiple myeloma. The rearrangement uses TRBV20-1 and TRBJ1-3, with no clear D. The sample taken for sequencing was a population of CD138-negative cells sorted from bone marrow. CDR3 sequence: CSAKRGVGTIYF. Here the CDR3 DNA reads TGCAGTGCCAAGAGAGGCGTGGGAACCATATATTTT.